At least ten counts were recorded for the clone carrying this T cell receptor beta chain. This entry is derived from a study of T cells in Graves' hyperthyroidism and ophthalmopathy. V was clipped by 6 bases and J by 6 bases; unmatched bases: 2. Germline V gene lookup returns CDR1 SGHTA and CDR2 FQGNSA. The CDR3 is made up of 13 amino acids. The PBMCs were taken from 10 ml of fresh peripheral blood. TCR beta CDR3 region amplification was performed from RNA transcripts. A set of HTBI primers served as the primers for a first-round RT-PCR of the TCR CDR3. In TCRdb, the multiplex PCR reads were re-called with MiXCR into one record per CDR3 protein. The table records roughly 350,000 distinct CDR3 sequences, roughly 14% of them present only once.

The sample was blood. This TCR derives from a woman in her twenties or thirties with Graves' ophthalmopathy. This rearrangement joins TRBV7-2 to TRBJ2-2, with 9 bases aligning to TRBD2. The CDR3 loop reads CASRKRGAGELFF. DNA for the CDR3: TGTGCCAGCAGAAAGCGGGGGGCCGGGGAGCTGTTTTTT.